This TCR beta chain comes out of a study of CD4 and CD8 cells across lung adenocarcinoma regions (dated by TCRdb to the late 2010s). About the full investigation: To look at intratumor heterogeneity in the T cell receptor repertoire, the study compared tumor centers against tumor margins.

The CDR3 numbers 15 residues from cysteine through phenylalanine. The kept DNA is CDR3 alone, 45 bases in frame from the first base. The germline V gene provides CDR1 MNHNS and CDR2 SASEGT. V is pruned by 2 bases and J by 0 bases, leaving 3 bases of the junction without a gene match. A word on this clonotype: Its recognized antigen is unknown. No much larger clone is present one base from it, and per-base qualities are unavailable.

The library was prepared using PCR. Sequencing instrument: HiSeq X Ten. Through fastp at Q25 and MiXCR, TCRdb rebuilt clones from the public reads, retaining in-frame beta chains. Every distinct CDR3 protein forms one entry, paired with its most common genes and DNA. This sample gives tens of thousands of distinct CDR3 sequences in total; roughly half of them show up just once. In total, the top ten clones hold about 25% of the sample. The donors were patients who had localized lung adenocarcinoma, which is a subtype of non-small cell lung cancer. Samples were obtained from the centers of localized lung adenocarcinomas. For TCR repertoire analysis, CD8+ T cells from tumor tissue were profiled separately from CD4+ T cells.

Specimen: CD8+ T cells from the center of a lung tumor. According to the study, the label for this sample's cell subset or site signals: tumor center region. The sequence is built from TRBV6-1 and TRBJ2-7; 8 junctional bases match TRBD2. This sequence originates from a female donor with lung adenocarcinoma. The CD4 and CD8 labels of this study may be unreliable. The CDR3 has the sequence CASSEWAGGSYEQYF. The DNA sequence is TGTGCCAGCAGTGAATGGGCGGGGGGCTCCTACGAGCAGTACTTC.